The 25 T cell receptor beta chains reported below all come from one sample, sequenced in a study of blood T cell repertoires in COVID-19. Only in-frame clones appear in the TCRdb table, and some are missing; sequencing was by immunoSEQ multiplex PCR. The table includes 300,000 to 400,000 clones, approximately 81% detected once. The sequencing input was PBMCs or T cells enriched from blood (not recorded which). Receptors were obtained from a woman in her 30s who had been exposed to COVID-19.

The chain employs TRBV13 and TRBJ2-1; 7 positions agree with TRBD2. In germline, CDR1 is PRHDT, CDR2 FYEKMQ (reference sequence). V was clipped by 5 bases and J by 4 bases; unmatched bases: 11. The CDR3 spans 16 residues. This chain's CDR3 is CASSLPGGGRYNEQFF. As DNA, the CDR3 is TGTGCCAGCAGCCTTCCGGGCGGGGGTCGATACAATGAGCAGTTCTTC.

The CDR3 coding sequence is TGCGCCAGCAGCTTACGGACAGAAGGAGAAAAACTGTTTTTT. It translates to CASSLRTEGEKLFF. The V call is TRBV5-1, the J call TRBJ1-4; weak D call: TRBD1 (6 bases). The V gene lost 2 bases and the J gene lost 8 bases, with 13 bases spanning the gap. CDR1 and CDR2 from the germline V gene are SGHRS and YFSETQ. This CDR3 is built from 14 residues.

The chain joins TRBV11-2 to TRBJ1-1, with TRBD1 identical over 8 bases. Germline CDR1 is SGHAT and CDR2 is FQNNGV. There are 15 residues in the CDR3. The junction had 6 bases not matched to a gene; V was cut back by 5 bases and J by 1 base. The CDR3 coding sequence is TGTGCCAGCAGCCAACGACAGGGGAGGAACACTGAAGCTTTCTTT. Amino acids: CASSQRQGRNTEAFF.

Of note for this clone: At the DNA level, this CDR3 is encoded by other sequences in the same sample as well. This sequence joins TRBV28 and TRBJ1-2; TRBD1 might be the D (5 bases). V was shortened by 1 base and J by 2 bases, with 5 bases between the two germline ends. Germline V gene sequence: CDR1 MDHEN, CDR2 SYDVKM. This CDR3 is 13 amino acids long. The CDR3 here is CASSLSGNYGYTF. The CDR3 DNA reads as TGTGCCAGCAGTTTATCAGGGAACTATGGCTACACCTTC.

This chain connects TRBV11-3 to TRBJ1-3, with D possibly being TRBD1 (6 bases). Trimming removed 6 bases from V and 0 bases from J, with 21 bases in between. Germline loops: CDR1 SGHNT, CDR2 YENEEA. The CDR3 runs 18 residues. CDR3 amino acids: CASRNGTGPESSGNTIYF. Written as DNA, the CDR3 is TGTGCCAGCAGGAATGGTACAGGGCCGGAATCCTCTGGAAACACCATATATTTT. The whole variable domain, remainder taken from reference TRBV11-3 and TRBJ1-3, is EAGVVQSPRYKIIEKKQPVAFWCNPISGHNTLYWYLQNLGQGPELLIRYENEEAVDDSQLPKDRFSAERLKGVDSTLKIQPAELGDSAVYLCASRNGTGPESSGNTIYFGEGSWLTVV.

The chain joins TRBV9 to TRBJ1-2; 7 positions agree with TRBD1. CDR3 length: 14 amino acids. Germline V gene sequence: CDR1 SGDLS, CDR2 YYNGEE. Trimming took 4 bases from V and 7 from J; bases not matched to a gene: 10. CDR3 coding DNA: TGTGCCAGCAGCCAGGGGGTGACAAGTCGTGGCTACACCTTC. It yields the protein CASSQGVTSRGYTF.

J is TRBJ2-1 and V is TRBV9, with TRBD2 matching 8 bases. V lost 4 bases, J lost 15 bases, and 9 bases stayed unmatched. The CDR3 spans 12 residues. Germline values: CDR1 SGDLS, CDR2 YYNGEE. This chain's CDR3 is CASSLRGGPPFF. Here the CDR3 DNA reads TGTGCCAGCAGCCTTCGCGGGGGGCCCCCGTTCTTC.

In DNA form, the CDR3 reads TGTGCCAGCAGTTTGCAGGTTTCTGGAAACACCATATATTTT. Its protein product is CASSLQVSGNTIYF. The V and J genes are TRBV6-2 or TRBV6-3 and TRBJ1-3, with no clear D. Germline CDR1 is MNHEY and CDR2 is SVGEGT. The ends were cut back, 4 bases at V and 1 base at J, with 8 bases in the middle. This CDR3 is 14 amino acids long.

The rearrangement uses TRBV11-2 and TRBJ2-1; D may be TRBD1 (5 bases). Trimming shortened V by 5 bases and J by 11 bases, and 16 bases separated the two germline ends. The CDR3 has 13 residues. Germline V gene sequence: CDR1 SGHAT, CDR2 FQNNGV. CDR3 region: CASSPSGGAKQFF. The CDR3, as DNA: TGTGCCAGCAGCCCCTCGGGTGGGGCTAAGCAGTTCTTC. Full variable domain (missing parts from reference TRBV11-2 and TRBJ2-1): EAGVAQSPRYKIIEKRQSVAFWCNPISGHATLYWYQQILGQGPKLLIQFQNNGVVDDSQLPKDRFSAERLKGVDSTLKIQPAKLEDSAVYLCASSPSGGAKQFFGPGTRLTVL.

This chain uses TRBV27 with TRBJ2-2; D is perhaps TRBD1 (5 bases). V was shortened by 0 bases and J by 6 bases, with 8 bases between the two germline ends. This CDR3 has 14 residues. Germline CDR1 is MNHEY and CDR2 is SMNVEV (reference sequence). In nucleotides, the CDR3 is TGTGCCAGCAGTTTATCGGGGCTCCCCGGGGAGCTGTTTTTT. It is translated as CASSLSGLPGELFF.

The rearrangement joins TRBV2 to TRBJ2-7, with D possibly being TRBD1 (6 bases). Germline-derived CDR1 and CDR2 are SNHLY and FYNNEI. Trimming shortened V by 4 bases and J by 9 bases, and 13 bases separated the two germline ends. CDR3 length: 12 residues. CDR3: CASSATGKGQYF. CDR3 nucleotide sequence: TGTGCCAGCAGTGCCACAGGGAAGGGGCAGTACTTC.

The V call is TRBV5-1, the J call TRBJ1-1, with no clear D. Trimming took 1 base from V and 3 from J, leaving 4 bases between them. The CDR3 spans 12 residues. The germline CDR1 and CDR2 sequences are SGHRS and YFSETQ. In DNA, the CDR3 is TGCGCCAGCAGCTTGAGCCACACTGAAGCTTTCTTT. Its translation: CASSLSHTEAFF. Full variable domain (rest looked up from reference TRBV5-1 and TRBJ1-1): KAGVTQTPRYLIKTRGQQVTLSCSPISGHRSVSWYQQTPGQGLQFLFEYFSETQRNKGNFPGRFSGRQFSNSRSEMNVSTLELGDSALYLCASSLSHTEAFFGQGTRLTVV.

The chain employs TRBV27 and TRBJ2-1, with a possible D match to TRBD2 (5 bases). V lost 0 bases and J 10 bases, leaving 10 bases between the germline ends. This CDR3 has 13 residues. Germline CDR1 MNHEY, CDR2 SMNVEV (reference sequence). DNA for the CDR3: TGTGCCAGCAGTTTATCGCGGGTGAGGGAGCAGTTCTTC. Its protein is CASSLSRVREQFF.

This clone was seen a handful of times. The chain has TRBV7-9 and TRBJ1-5, with 7 bases matching TRBD1. Germline CDR1 and CDR2: SEHNR and FQNEAQ (reference sequence). There are 16 residues in the CDR3. With V trimmed by 5 bases and J by 4 bases, 11 bases remained unmatched. The CDR3 nucleotides read TGTGCCAGCAGCAAATCTACAGGGGCGGTAAATCAGCCCCAGCATTTT. Protein sequence: CASSKSTGAVNQPQHF.

This chain connects TRBV6-1 to TRBJ1-1, with D unclear. This CDR3 has 13 amino acids. Germline V gene sequence: CDR1 MNHNS, CDR2 SASEGT. Trimming stripped 3 bases from V and 4 bases from J, with 9 bases between. The CDR3 sequence: CASSDVESTEAFF. CDR3 DNA sequence: TGTGCCAGCAGTGACGTGGAGAGCACTGAAGCTTTCTTT.

This chain connects TRBV9 to TRBJ1-1; no definite D call. V lost 3 bases and J 1 base, leaving 7 bases between the germline ends. CDR1 SGDLS and CDR2 YYNGEE come from the germline V gene. This CDR3 comprises 13 residues. In DNA, the CDR3 is TGTGCCAGCAGCGAAACACAGAACACTGAAGCTTTCTTT. The encoded protein is CASSETQNTEAFF.

This clone appeared once. V gene TRBV9 combines with J gene TRBJ2-2; TRBD1 agrees at 11 bases. Losses at the gene ends were 0 bases for V and 6 bases for J; bases not matched to a gene: 4. Germline V gene sequence: CDR1 SGDLS, CDR2 YYNGEE. The CDR3 contains 16 residues. The CDR3: CASSVGGTGGPGELFF. For the CDR3, the DNA is TGTGCCAGCAGCGTAGGTGGGACAGGGGGACCCGGGGAGCTGTTTTTT.

The rearrangement links TRBV28 to TRBJ2-5, with 8 bases aligning to TRBD1. With 6 bases clipped from V and 4 bases from J, the junction kept 4 bases outside the gene matches. The germline V gene has CDR1 MDHEN and CDR2 SYDVKM. The CDR3 contains 13 residues. CDR3: CASRRQGRETQYF. Written as DNA, the CDR3 is TGTGCCAGCAGAAGACAGGGGCGAGAGACCCAGTACTTC.

This clone was seen a single time. The chain recombines TRBV13 with TRBJ1-6, with TRBD1 matching 7 bases. V lost 5 bases, J lost 8 bases, and 9 bases stayed unmatched. The germline gives CDR1 PRHDT, CDR2 FYEKMQ (reference sequence). CDR3 size: 15 residues. CDR3: CASSNSGQIHSPLHF. The CDR3 region has the DNA TGTGCCAGCAGCAATTCGGGACAGATCCATTCACCCCTCCACTTT.

The rearrangement joins TRBV7-9 to TRBJ1-1, with 7 nucleotides matching TRBD1. The J segment lost 0 bases and the V segment lost 4 bases, leaving 5 bases of the junction unmatched. Germline CDR1 SEHNR, CDR2 FQNEAQ (reference sequence). This CDR3 contains 15 residues. The CDR3 sequence: CASSSKGGLNTEAFF. The CDR3 DNA is TGTGCCAGCAGCTCCAAAGGGGGCCTGAACACTGAAGCTTTCTTT.

The chain links TRBV5-5 to TRBJ1-6; D might be TRBD1 (5 bases). The length of the CDR3 is 15 residues. The ends were cut back, 0 bases at V and 9 bases at J, with 13 bases in the middle. CDR1 is SGHKS, CDR2 YYEKEE, per germline (reference sequence). The CDR3 DNA reads as TGTGCCAGCAGCTTGGATGGGACTCGGGGTTCACCCCTCCACTTT. It translates to CASSLDGTRGSPLHF.

V is TRBV5-6 and J is TRBJ2-1; D is ambiguous. This CDR3 contains 14 residues. Trimming pared 2 bases from V and 4 bases from J, leaving 10 bases between. Per the germline V gene, CDR1 is SGHDT and CDR2 is YYEEEE. CDR3 loop: CASSFADSYNEQFF. The CDR3 DNA reads TGTGCCAGCAGCTTCGCTGACTCGTACAATGAGCAGTTCTTC.

CDR3 nucleotide sequence: TGTGCCAGCGGACCAACAGGGGTTAATCAGCCCCAGCATTTT. It translates to CASGPTGVNQPQHF. V gene TRBV7-2 combines with J gene TRBJ1-5; 7 bases match TRBD1. Germline V gene data show CDR1 as SGHTA and CDR2 as FQGNSA. V lost 8 bases to trimming and J lost 4 bases; unmatched junction nucleotides: 8. CDR3 length: 14 residues.

The chain couples TRBV5-1 to TRBJ2-3; D unclear. Trimming cost V 0 bases and J 4 bases, with 15 bases left between them. The CDR3 is made up of 16 amino acids. Germline assignment: CDR1 SGHRS and CDR2 YFSETQ. The CDR3 reads CASSLALDSTPDTQYF. DNA of the CDR3: TGCGCCAGCAGCTTGGCCTTGGATAGCACGCCAGATACGCAGTATTTT. The whole variable domain, remainder taken from reference TRBV5-1 and TRBJ2-3, is KAGVTQTPRYLIKTRGQQVTLSCSPISGHRSVSWYQQTPGQGLQFLFEYFSETQRNKGNFPGRFSGRQFSNSRSEMNVSTLELGDSALYLCASSLALDSTPDTQYFGPGTRLTVL.

This chain uses TRBV9 with TRBJ2-7; TRBD2 matches 10 bases. Trimming cost V 0 bases and J 5 bases; bases outside gene matches: 11. The CDR3 has 17 residues. CDR1 is SGDLS and CDR2 is YYNGEE in the germline V gene. The CDR3 DNA reads as TGTGCCAGCAGCGTAGGTTCTAGCGGGAGTTTTTCCCACGAGCAGTACTTC. It translates to CASSVGSSGSFSHEQYF.